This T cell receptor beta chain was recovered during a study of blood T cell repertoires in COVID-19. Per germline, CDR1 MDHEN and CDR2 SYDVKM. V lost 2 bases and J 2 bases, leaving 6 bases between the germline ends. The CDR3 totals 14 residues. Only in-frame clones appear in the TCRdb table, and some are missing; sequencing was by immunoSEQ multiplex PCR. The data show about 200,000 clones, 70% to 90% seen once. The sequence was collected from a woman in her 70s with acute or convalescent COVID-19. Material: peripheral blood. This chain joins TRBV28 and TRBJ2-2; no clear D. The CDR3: CASSLVLNTGELFF. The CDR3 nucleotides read TGTGCCAGCAGTTTAGTCCTAAACACCGGGGAGCTGTTTTTT.